The clone carrying this T cell receptor (beta chain) was counted many times. Its cognate antigen is unknown. This specimen comes from a study of blood T cells in healthy people across ages. Regarding the study as a whole: Conclusively comparing naive with antigen-experienced cells was impossible with unsorted PBMCs. There were more naive CD4+ cells and higher diversity in long-lived donors than in aged donors.

At least 5 micrograms of total RNA were extracted per sample. Through a sample-barcoded 5' primer and a J-beta primer mix, a second PCR was run for roughly 6 to 12 cycles. All samples gave at least 2.5 million CDR3-containing paired-end reads. MiXCR was run by TCRdb on the 5' RACE reads, yielding one entry per CDR3 protein. This sample yields about 670,000 distinct CDR3 sequences, of which 40% to 65% are seen a single time; less than 15% belongs to the top ten. From germline, CDR1 is SEHNR and CDR2 FQNEAQ (reference sequence). The length of the CDR3 is 14 residues. After removal of 5 bases from V and 2 bases from J, the junction contained 4 bases not matched to a gene.

The chain carries TRBV7-9 and TRBJ2-3; TRBD1 matches 7 bases. The clonotype was recovered from an elderly woman in good health. Sequenced material: blood. CDR3 coding DNA: TGTGCCAGCAGCCGACAGGGCGCCACAGATACGCAGTATTTT. The encoded protein is CASSRQGATDTQYF.